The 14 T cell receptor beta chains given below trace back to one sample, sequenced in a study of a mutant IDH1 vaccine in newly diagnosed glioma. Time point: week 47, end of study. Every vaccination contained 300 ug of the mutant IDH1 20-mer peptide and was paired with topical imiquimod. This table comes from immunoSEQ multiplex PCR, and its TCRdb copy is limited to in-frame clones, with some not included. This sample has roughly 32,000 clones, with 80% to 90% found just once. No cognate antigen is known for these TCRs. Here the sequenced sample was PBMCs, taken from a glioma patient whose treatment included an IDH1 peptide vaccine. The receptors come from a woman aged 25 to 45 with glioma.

The chain's CDR3 is CASSHTSGGANEQFF. CDR3 nucleotides: TGTGCCAGCAGCCACACTAGCGGGGGTGCCAATGAGCAGTTCTTC. J is TRBJ2-1 and V is TRBV7-9; 11 nucleotides line up with TRBD2. The germline gives CDR1 SEHNR, CDR2 FQNEAQ (reference sequence). CDR3 length equals 15 residues. Germline trimming cut 5 bases from V and 6 bases from J; bases unmatched to any gene: 6.

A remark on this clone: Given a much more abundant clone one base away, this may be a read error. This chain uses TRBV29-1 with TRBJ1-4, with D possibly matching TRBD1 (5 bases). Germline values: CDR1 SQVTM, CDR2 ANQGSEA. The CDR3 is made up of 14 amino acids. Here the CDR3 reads CSVGSGGTNEKPFF. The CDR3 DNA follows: TGCAGCGTTGGGTCAGGAGGGACTAATGAAAAACCGTTTTTT.

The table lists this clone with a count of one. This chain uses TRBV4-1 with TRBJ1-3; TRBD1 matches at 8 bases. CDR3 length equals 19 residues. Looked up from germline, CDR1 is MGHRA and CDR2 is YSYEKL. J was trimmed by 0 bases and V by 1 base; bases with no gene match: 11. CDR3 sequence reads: CASSQGGDRGFGSGNTIYF. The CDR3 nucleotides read TGCGCCAGCAGCCAAGGGGGTGACAGGGGATTTGGCTCTGGAAACACCATATATTTT.

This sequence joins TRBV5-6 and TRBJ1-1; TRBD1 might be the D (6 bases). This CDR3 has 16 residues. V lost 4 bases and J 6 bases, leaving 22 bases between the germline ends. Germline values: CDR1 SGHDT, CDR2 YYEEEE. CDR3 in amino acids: CASSAPLGQPGAEAFF. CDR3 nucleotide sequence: TGTGCCAGCAGCGCTCCGCTCGGACAGCCGGGCGCTGAAGCTTTCTTT.

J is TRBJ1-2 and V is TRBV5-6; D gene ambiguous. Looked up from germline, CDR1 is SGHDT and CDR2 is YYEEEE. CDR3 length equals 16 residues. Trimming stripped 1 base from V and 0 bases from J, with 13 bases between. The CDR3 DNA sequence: TGTGCCAGCAGCTTGTTAGGTACAGCTTCTAACTATGGCTACACCTTC. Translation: CASSLLGTASNYGYTF.

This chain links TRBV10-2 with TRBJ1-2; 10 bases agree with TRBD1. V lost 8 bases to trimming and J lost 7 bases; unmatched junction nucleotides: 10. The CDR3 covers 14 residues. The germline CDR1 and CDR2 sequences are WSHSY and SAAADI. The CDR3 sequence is CASFSGQGNGGYTF. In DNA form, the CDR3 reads TGCGCCAGCTTTTCGGGACAGGGGAATGGTGGCTACACCTTC.

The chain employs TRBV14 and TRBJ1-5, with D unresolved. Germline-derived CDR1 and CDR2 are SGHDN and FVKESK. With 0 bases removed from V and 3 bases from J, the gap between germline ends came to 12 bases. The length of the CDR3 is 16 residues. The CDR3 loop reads CASSQDLRAYNQPQHF. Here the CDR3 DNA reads TGTGCCAGCAGCCAAGACCTCCGGGCCTACAATCAGCCCCAGCATTTT. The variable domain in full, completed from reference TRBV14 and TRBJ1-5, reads EAGVTQFPSHSVIEKGQTVTLRCDPISGHDNLYWYRRVMGKEIKFLLHFVKESKQDESGMPNNRFLAERTGGTYSTLKVQPAELEDSGVYFCASSQDLRAYNQPQHFGDGTRLSIL.

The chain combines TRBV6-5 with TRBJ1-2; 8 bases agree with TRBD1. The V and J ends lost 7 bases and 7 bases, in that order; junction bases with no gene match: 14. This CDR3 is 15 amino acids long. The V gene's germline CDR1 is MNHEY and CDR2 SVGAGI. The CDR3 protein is CASKAAGTGGGGYTF. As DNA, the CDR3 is TGTGCCAGCAAGGCGGCCGGGACAGGAGGGGGTGGCTACACCTTC.

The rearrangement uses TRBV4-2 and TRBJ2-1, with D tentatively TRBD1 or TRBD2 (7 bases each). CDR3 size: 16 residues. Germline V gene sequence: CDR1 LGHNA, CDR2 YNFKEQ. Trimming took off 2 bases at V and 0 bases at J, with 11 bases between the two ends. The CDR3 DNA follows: TGTGCCAGCAGCCAACAGGGGGGGAACTCCTACAATGAGCAGTTCTTC. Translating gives CASSQQGGNSYNEQFF.

The CDR3 bases are TGTGCCAGCAGCCGAACCGGGACAGCCTACGAGCAGTACTTC. Translated: CASSRTGTAYEQYF. V usage is TRBV7-2 and J usage is TRBJ2-7; 7 bases align to TRBD1. The CDR3 contains 14 residues. Per germline, CDR1 SGHTA and CDR2 FQGNSA. With 5 bases clipped from V and 2 bases from J, the junction kept 6 bases outside the gene matches.

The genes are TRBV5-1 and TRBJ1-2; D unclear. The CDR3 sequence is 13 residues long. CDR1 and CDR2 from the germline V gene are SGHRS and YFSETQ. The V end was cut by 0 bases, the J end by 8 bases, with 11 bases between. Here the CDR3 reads CASSLEKGLGYTF. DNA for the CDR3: TGCGCCAGCAGCTTGGAGAAGGGTTTAGGCTACACCTTC. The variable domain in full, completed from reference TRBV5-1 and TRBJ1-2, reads KAGVTQTPRYLIKTRGQQVTLSCSPISGHRSVSWYQQTPGQGLQFLFEYFSETQRNKGNFPGRFSGRQFSNSRSEMNVSTLELGDSALYLCASSLEKGLGYTFGSGTRLTVV.

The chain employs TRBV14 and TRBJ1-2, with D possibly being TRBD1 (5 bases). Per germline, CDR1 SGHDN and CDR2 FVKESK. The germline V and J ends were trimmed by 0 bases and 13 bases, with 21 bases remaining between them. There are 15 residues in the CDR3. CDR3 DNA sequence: TGTGCCAGCAGCCAAGATCCGAGACAGAGCTCAGCCCTCACCTTC. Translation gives CASSQDPRQSSALTF.

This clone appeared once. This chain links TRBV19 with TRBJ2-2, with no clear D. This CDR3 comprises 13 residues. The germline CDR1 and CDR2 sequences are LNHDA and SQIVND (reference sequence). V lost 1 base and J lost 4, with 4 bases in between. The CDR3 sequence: CASSIVPTGELFF. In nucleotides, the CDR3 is TGTGCCAGTAGTATAGTCCCCACCGGGGAGCTGTTTTTT.

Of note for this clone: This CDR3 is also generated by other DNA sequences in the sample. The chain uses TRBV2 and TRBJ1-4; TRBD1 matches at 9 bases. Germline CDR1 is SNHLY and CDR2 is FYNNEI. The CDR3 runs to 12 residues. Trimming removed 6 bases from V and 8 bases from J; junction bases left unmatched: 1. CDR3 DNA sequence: TGTGCCAGCAGAGACAGGGGGGAAAAACTGTTTTTT. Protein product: CASRDRGEKLFF.